The entry below gives a single TCR beta chain sequence along with its context. The antigen remains undetermined. These data come from a study of PD-L1 blockade in urothelial cancer. Looking at the study overall: Researchers looked at the blood 3 weeks (second dose) and 6 weeks after treatment began.

Described time point: pretreatment peripheral blood. The study collected 1 to 8 samples per patient, pretreatment and on-treatment. The CDR3 extends over 15 amino acids. Germline V gene lookup returns CDR1 MDHEN and CDR2 SYDVKM. V was pared by 4 bases and J by 0 bases, with 4 bases of the junction left unmatched. Broader study findings: Clones that were tumor-associated expanded more in the blood of durable-benefit patients at 3 weeks. Prediction of better survival came from below-median pretreatment blood TCR clonality.

Only in-frame clones appear in the TCRdb table, and some are missing; sequencing was by immunoSEQ multiplex PCR. In the table there are about 86,000 clones, about 83% of which are singletons. This sequence was found in a man aged 60-69 years with urothelial cancer. This sequence joins TRBV28 and TRBJ2-3; 7 positions match TRBD2. The specimen comprised PBMCs, sampled around atezolizumab (anti-PD-L1) treatment. The CDR3: CASSSGLPSTDTQYF. DNA of the CDR3: TGTGCCAGCAGTTCGGGACTACCCAGCACAGATACGCAGTATTTT.